This TCR beta chain originates from a study of beta chain features in type 1 diabetes. Markers CD45RO/CCR7/CD25/CD127/CD95/CD27 served to sort CD4+ naive, central memory, regulatory and stem cell-like memory cells. This clone appeared a few times. The antigen is not known. Compared with germline, one end of the junction differs, possibly owing to a read error. General study points: All four CD4+ subsets of Type 1 diabetes patients contained TCRB CDR3s that were moderately but significantly shorter.

The entirety of the isolated RNA underwent reverse transcription, so expressed TCRB transcripts were sequenced. Sequencing was performed with immunoSEQ multiplex PCR; in TCRdb, only in-frame clones are kept and a portion is missing. The data show around 110,000 clones, about 15% seen once. Sequencing input: central memory CD4+ T cells from blood. The TCR comes from a man between 25 and 39 years old with type 1 diabetes.

CDR3 in amino acids: CASAPDFGGVSNSPLHF. The DNA of the CDR3 is TGTGCCAGCGCACCGGACTTCGGCGGGGTTTCGAATTCACCCCTCCACTTT. V is TRBV18 and J is TRBJ1-6; D is ambiguous. Germline V lookup: CDR1 KGHSH, CDR2 LQKENI. This CDR3 contains 17 residues. The full variable domain, in which reference TRBV18 and TRBJ1-6 provide the parts outside the CDR3, is NAGVMQNPRHLVRRRGQEARLRCSPMKGHSHVYWYRQLPEEGLKFMVYLQKENIIDESGMPKERFSAEFPKEGPSILRIQQVVRGDSAAYFCASAPDFGGVSNSPLHFGNGTRLTVT.